Shown below are 15 T cell receptor beta chains from a single sample sequenced in a study of neurological immune-mediated disorders. Each CDR3 protein is one row after TCRdb ran MiXCR on the 5' RACE reads. The sample lists around 70,000 distinct CDR3 sequences; roughly 4.9% were seen once. Sequenced input: PBMCs. Receptors were obtained from a woman aged 70-85 years with multiple sclerosis.

This clonotype was seen repeatedly, ten times or more. The chain links TRBV29-1 to TRBJ2-5; 7 bases map to TRBD1. After removal of 6 bases from V and 5 bases from J, the junction contained 6 bases not matched to a gene. Germline V gene data show CDR1 as SQVTM and CDR2 as ANQGSEA. The CDR3 loop spans 12 amino acids. CDR3 amino acids: CSVRRGYETQYF. The DNA for the CDR3 is TGCAGCGTCCGCAGGGGGTACGAGACCCAGTACTTC.

This clonotype has at least ten counts. The rearrangement links TRBV3-1 to TRBJ2-1, with a tentative D call TRBD2 (6 bases). This CDR3 is built from 14 residues. Germline lookup yields CDR1 LGHDT and CDR2 YNNKEL (reference sequence). V was cut by 0 bases and J by 9 bases, with 12 bases left in between. This chain's CDR3 is CASSQDLGRFEQFF. CDR3 in DNA: TGTGCCAGCAGCCAAGATCTGGGGAGGTTTGAGCAGTTCTTC.

The table lists this clonotype with many counts. The V and J genes are TRBV20-1 and TRBJ1-4, with D unresolved. V lost 0 bases, J lost 8 bases, and 4 bases lay in between. Germline CDR1 is DFQATT and CDR2 is SNEGSKA (reference sequence). CDR3 length: 11 residues. The CDR3 DNA sequence: TGCAGTGCTAGAGATCAGGAAAAACTGTTTTTT. This translates into CSARDQEKLFF.

This clonotype was found many times. The V call is TRBV5-1, the J call TRBJ1-2; 11 bases map to TRBD1. Looked up from germline, CDR1 is SGHRS and CDR2 is YFSETQ. The CDR3 has 15 residues. J lost 6 bases, V lost 4 bases, and 8 bases had no gene match. The CDR3 is CASSIGQGAIDGYTF. The CDR3 nucleotides read TGCGCCAGCAGCATAGGACAGGGGGCTATCGATGGCTACACCTTC.

Points on this clonotype: A much larger clone lies one base from this, so it may be a read error. The chain carries TRBV6-1 and TRBJ2-7; the D call may be TRBD1 or TRBD2 (5 bases each). Germline CDR1 is MNHNS and CDR2 is SASEGT. Between the trimmed V and J ends, which lost 5 bases and 3 bases, there was a span of 17 bases. This CDR3 spans 15 amino acids. The CDR3 here is CASSSGTADLYEQYF. CDR3 nucleotide sequence: TGTGCCAGCAGTTCCGGGACGGCGGACCTCTACGAGCAGTACTTC.

The J gene is TRBJ2-7, the V gene TRBV12-3 or TRBV12-4; 7 nucleotides match TRBD1. V gave up 4 bases and J gave up 11 bases; unmatched junction bases: 11. The CDR3 loop spans 13 amino acids. CDR3 sequence (DNA): TGTGCCAGCAGTTCCCAGGGGGTGGGGGCTAAGTACTTC. Translating it yields CASSSQGVGAKYF.

This clonotype was seen at least ten times. The chain links TRBV5-1 to TRBJ2-5; D gene unclear. The CDR3 sequence is 12 residues long. Germline V gives CDR1 SGHRS, CDR2 YFSETQ. Trimming shortened V by 0 bases and J by 5 bases, and 5 bases separated the two germline ends. This CDR3 is CASSLGVETQYF. In DNA, the CDR3 is TGCGCCAGCAGCTTGGGAGTGGAGACCCAGTACTTC.

This clonotype was recorded many times. The V gene is TRBV7-8, the J gene TRBJ2-3, with D tentatively TRBD1 or TRBD2 (5 bases each). CDR1 is SGHVS and CDR2 is FQNEAQ in the germline V gene. The CDR3 is 15 residues long. With 4 bases removed from V and 0 bases from J, the gap between germline ends came to 11 bases. The chain's CDR3 is CASSWDDRSTDTQYF. The CDR3, as DNA: TGTGCCAGCAGCTGGGACGACCGAAGCACAGATACGCAGTATTTT. The full variable domain, rest sourced from reference TRBV7-8 and TRBJ2-3, is GAGVSQSPRYKVAKRGQDVALRCDPISGHVSLFWYQQALGQGPEFLTYFQNEAQLDKSGLPSDRFFAERPEGSVSTLKIQRTQQEDSAVYLCASSWDDRSTDTQYFGPGTRLTVL.

This clonotype appeared many times. The V gene is TRBV6-6, the J gene TRBJ1-2, with no clear D. V was clipped by 2 bases and J by 4 bases, with 14 bases between them. The length of the CDR3 is 15 residues. In germline, CDR1 is MNHNY, CDR2 SVGAGI (reference sequence). Here the CDR3 DNA reads TGTGCCAGCAGTTACGTTGTGGGGAGTTCCTATGGCTACACCTTC. It yields the protein CASSYVVGSSYGYTF.

Many counts were recorded for this clonotype. This sequence joins TRBV12-3 or TRBV12-4 and TRBJ1-5; 10 nucleotides line up with TRBD1. The CDR3 runs 15 residues. Trimming at V came to 6 bases and at J to 2 bases, leaving 4 bases not matched to a gene. The CDR3 sequence is CASRPGTGGNQPQHF. CDR3 sequence (DNA): TGTGCCAGCAGGCCCGGGACAGGGGGCAATCAGCCCCAGCATTTT.

This clonotype was detected many times. The chain employs TRBV5-1 and TRBJ2-7; 10 nucleotides align to TRBD2. Germline CDR1 SGHRS, CDR2 YFSETQ. With V trimmed by 4 bases and J by 6 bases, 13 bases remained unmatched. The CDR3 is 16 residues long. The CDR3 nucleotides are TGCGCCAGCAGCAAACAAATTCTAGCGGGAGAAGGCGAGCAGTACTTC. Translation gives CASSKQILAGEGEQYF.

This clonotype was counted many times. J is TRBJ1-1 and V is TRBV6-1; D may be TRBD1 (5 bases). The germline V and J ends were trimmed by 6 bases and 8 bases, with 19 bases remaining between them. The CDR3 totals 14 residues. Germline CDR1 reads MNHNS; CDR2 reads SASEGT. The CDR3 nucleotides are TGTGCCAGCAGCGCCGGGACCCAACAAACCGAAGCTTTCTTT. It specifies CASSAGTQQTEAFF.

In its sample, this clonotype was seen many times. The chain has TRBV5-1 and TRBJ2-2; D is possibly TRBD1 (5 bases). Trimming removed 1 base at V and 6 bases at J, with 13 bases between. The CDR3 length is 15 residues. Germline CDR1 and CDR2: SGHRS and YFSETQ. The CDR3 is CASSLTIGAPGELFF. In nucleotides, the CDR3 is TGCGCCAGCAGCTTGACGATAGGGGCCCCCGGGGAGCTGTTTTTT.

This clonotype has just a few counts. The J gene is TRBJ2-1, the V gene TRBV5-1, with 7 bases lining up with TRBD1. The CDR3 length is 16 residues. The germline V gene encodes CDR1 SGHRS and CDR2 YFSETQ. V dropped 1 base and J dropped 0; count of bases not matched to a gene: 4. The CDR3 region has the DNA TGCGCCAGCAGCTTGACAGGGGCGGCCTCCTACAATGAGCAGTTCTTC. Translating it yields CASSLTGAASYNEQFF.

This clonotype showed up many times. This chain joins TRBV5-6 and TRBJ2-7; weak D call: TRBD2 (5 bases). With 4 bases removed from V and 8 bases from J, the gap between germline ends came to 13 bases. Germline assignment: CDR1 SGHDT and CDR2 YYEEEE. The CDR3 spans 12 residues. This CDR3 is CASSRRAGQQYF. In nucleotides, the CDR3 is TGTGCCAGCAGCCGGCGGGCGGGCCAGCAGTACTTC.